The TCR beta chain described here comes from a study of cytotoxic CD8 clonotypes in ibrutinib-treated CLL (TCRdb year 2021). Regarding the study in general: In this cohort, approximately 14 patients were treatment-naive and some 10 were relapsed/refractory, while some 17 had unmutated IGHV. Responses were partial in around 25 patients and complete in 2; after median about 63 months follow-up, around 15 stayed in remission and approximately twelve progressed. Samples at response were collected after a median of about 12 months of treatment, with a range of about 6 to 36 months. An average of approximately 260,000 productive templates and around 100,000 productive rearrangements was obtained per sample. Of the approximately 90 people in the trial, around 25 had longitudinal samples available. Cryopreserved peripheral blood mononuclear cells were collected before treatment, at response, and at either disease progression or sustained remission. Every sample from remission and from progressive disease was obtained while the patients were still on ibrutinib. Overall results and qualifications from the work: Sampling times were not matched between sustained-remission and progressing patients, and lymph node repertoires were not studied. Baseline clonality was found to be higher than that of age-matched healthy donors and was strongly correlated with circulating CD8+ T-cell counts. Public clonotypes were found to be uncommon and were observed to contract or remain stable during treatment; the increase in clonality was shown to reflect expansion of private clonotypes at ibrutinib response. An increase in clonality was observed at ibrutinib response, with clonality remaining stable during sustained remission and falling back toward baseline at progression.

On a MiSeq, deep resolution sequencing aimed for a depth between 1 in 1 million and 1 in 200,000 T cells, with each clonotype covered 10x on average. The immunoSEQ hsTCRB Kit was used to generate the TCR beta libraries. Per the original workflow: ImmunoSEQ Data Assistant and ImmunoSEQ Analyzer were used for data analysis, and V, D and J genes were assigned according to IMGT definitions. Clonality, which ranges from 0 to 1, was calculated as one minus the normalized Shannon entropy of productive rearrangement frequencies. Public clonotype analysis was restricted to overrepresented clonotypes comprising at least 0.05% of each patient's repertoire. Fewer than 15 age-matched healthy donor repertoires from immuneACCESS served as clonality controls. TCRdb took over this immuneACCESS table, retaining in-frame rearrangements with V and J assigned. Such tables are incomplete; in checked studies, under half of the missing clones stem from an unresolved V gene, and the remainder is unexplained. The V and J calls and clone size were taken over from that table, and D and trimming were inferred from the DNA. This sample is represented by some 200,000 clones; approximately 79% of them were singletons. The ten largest make up about an eighth of the sample.

Notes on this clone: Its antigen remains undetermined. Nothing much larger sits one base from this clone, and base qualities are not available.

The CDR3 goes from the cysteine to the phenylalanine over 18 residues. CDR3 DNA is the only sequence kept; it has 54 bases, read in frame from the first base. Trimming at the junction amounts to 4 bases on V and 4 bases on J, and the germline ends lie 22 bases apart. The germline V gene (reference sequence) sets CDR1 to LNHDA and CDR2 to SQIVND. The label giving this sample's time point can be read as: approximately twelve months on ibrutinib. Approximately 2 micrograms of genomic DNA were extracted from cryopreserved PBMCs for TCR beta library preparation. Longitudinal blood samples from CLL patients receiving ibrutinib monotherapy were subjected to high-throughput TCR beta sequencing. The patients took part in an open-label, single-center phase 2 trial of ibrutinib monotherapy.

Sample: PBMCs, taken after 12 months of ibrutinib treatment. The receptor's source is a human donor with chronic lymphocytic leukemia. The chain joins TRBV19 to TRBJ2-2; TRBD2 is perhaps the D gene, given 5 matching bases. The CDR3 region reads CASSTGPQLVSITGELFF. Here is the DNA: TGTGCCAGTAGTACCGGCCCCCAACTAGTGTCGATCACCGGGGAGCTGTTTTTT.